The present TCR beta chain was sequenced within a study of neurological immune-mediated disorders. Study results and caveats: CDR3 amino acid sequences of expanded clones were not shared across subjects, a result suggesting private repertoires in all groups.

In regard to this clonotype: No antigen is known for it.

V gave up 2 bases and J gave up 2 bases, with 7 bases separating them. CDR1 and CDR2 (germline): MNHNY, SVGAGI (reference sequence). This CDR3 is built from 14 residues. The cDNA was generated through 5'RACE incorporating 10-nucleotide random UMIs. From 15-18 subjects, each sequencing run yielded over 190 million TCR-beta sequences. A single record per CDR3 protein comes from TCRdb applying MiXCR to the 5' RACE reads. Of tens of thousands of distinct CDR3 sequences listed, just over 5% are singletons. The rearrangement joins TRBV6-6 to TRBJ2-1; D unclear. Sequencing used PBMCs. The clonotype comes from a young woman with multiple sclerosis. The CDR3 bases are TGTGCCAGCAGTTACGAGCAGGCCTACAATGAGCAGTTCTTC. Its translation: CASSYEQAYNEQFF.